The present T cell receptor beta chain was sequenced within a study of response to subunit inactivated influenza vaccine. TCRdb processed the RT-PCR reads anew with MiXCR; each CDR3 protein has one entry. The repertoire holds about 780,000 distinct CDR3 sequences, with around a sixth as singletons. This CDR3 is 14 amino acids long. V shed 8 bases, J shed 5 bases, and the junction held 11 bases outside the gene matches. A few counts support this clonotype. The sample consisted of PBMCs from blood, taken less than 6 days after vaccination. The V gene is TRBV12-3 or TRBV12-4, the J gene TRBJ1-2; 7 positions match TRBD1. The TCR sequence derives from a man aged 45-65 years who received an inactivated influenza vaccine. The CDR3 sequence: CASCYGQGEYGYTF. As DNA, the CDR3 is TGTGCCAGCTGTTATGGGCAGGGGGAGTATGGCTACACCTTC.